A single sample is the source of the 32 T cell receptor beta chains below, sequenced in a study of T cell repertoires in cytomegalovirus infection. TCRdb passed the reads through MiXCR, listing each CDR3 protein once. The sample has roughly 90,000 distinct CDR3 sequences, more than 20% seen once. Which antigens these TCRs recognize remains unknown. The material was CD8+ T cells from cultured PBMCs, obtained from culture after CMV antigen stimulation. Receptors were obtained from a human donor in good health (CMV status not recorded). Some clones in this sample may be carry-over from other donors' samples.

The V call is TRBV12-5, the J call TRBJ1-1; the match to TRBD1 covers 7 bases. V shed 8 bases and J 1 base; nucleotides not matched to a gene: 7. This CDR3 spans 14 amino acids. CDR1 is LGHNT, CDR2 FRNRAP, per germline. CDR3 DNA: TGTGCTAGTCGGTCAGGGGGTGCGAACACTGAAGCTTTCTTT. This codes for CASRSGGANTEAFF.

The table lists this clonotype with a few counts. The genes are TRBV5-6 and TRBJ1-2; D not resolved. The germline V gene has CDR1 SGHDT and CDR2 YYEEEE. The CDR3 spans 15 residues. Trimming pared 0 bases from V and 0 bases from J, leaving 9 bases between. The CDR3 sequence: CASSLERIANYGYTF. As DNA, the CDR3 is TGTGCCAGCAGCTTGGAACGGATTGCTAACTATGGCTACACCTTC.

This clonotype was picked up a small number of times. The chain joins TRBV15 to TRBJ2-7; 9 bases agree with TRBD1. V trimming: 2 bases; J trimming: 7 bases; junction bases outside the gene matches: 12. The germline V gene encodes CDR1 LNHNV and CDR2 YYDKDF (reference sequence). CDR3 length equals 16 residues. CDR3 loop: CATSRLKTGGTEEQYF. As DNA, the CDR3 is TGTGCCACCAGCAGATTAAAGACAGGGGGGACTGAGGAGCAGTACTTC.

This CDR3 is CASSSLTGELFF. Written as DNA, the CDR3 is TGTGCCAGCAGCTCACTCACCGGGGAGCTGTTTTTT. J is TRBJ2-2 and V is TRBV5-4, with D uncertain. This CDR3 has 12 amino acids. Germline values: CDR1 SGHNT, CDR2 YYREEE (reference sequence). Trimming stripped 3 bases from V and 4 bases from J, with 4 bases between.

This clonotype was seen many times. The V gene is TRBV7-9, the J gene TRBJ2-5; D unclear. The CDR3 is 13 amino acids. With 0 bases removed from V and 3 bases from J, the gap between germline ends came to 5 bases. Germline V gene sequence: CDR1 SEHNR, CDR2 FQNEAQ (reference sequence). CDR3: CASSLAREETQYF. The DNA for the CDR3 is TGTGCCAGCAGCTTAGCGCGAGAAGAGACCCAGTACTTC. The whole variable domain, filled in from reference TRBV7-9 and TRBJ2-5, reads DTGVSQNPRHKITKRGQNVTFRCDPISEHNRLYWYRQTLGQGPEFLTYFQNEAQLEKSRLLSDRFSAERPKGSFSTLEIQRTEQGDSAMYLCASSLAREETQYFGPGTRLLVL.

A remark on this clonotype: A single base separates this from a much larger clone, so it may be a read error. The J gene is TRBJ2-1, the V gene TRBV6-6, with 10 bases lining up with TRBD2. The CDR3 spans 16 residues. Looked up from germline, CDR1 is MNHNY and CDR2 is SVGAGI (reference sequence). CDR3 bases: TGTGCCAGCAGTTACGCTAGCGGGAGATCGTACAATGTGCAGTTCTTC. Protein sequence: CASSYASGRSYNVQFF.

The chain has TRBV14 and TRBJ1-1; 7 nucleotides line up with TRBD1. Germline V lookup: CDR1 SGHDN, CDR2 FVKESK. J gave up 3 bases and V 0 bases, and 25 bases lay outside the gene matches. The CDR3 is 22 residues long. The CDR3 loop reads CASSQDEGGVRQGKELDTEAFF. In DNA form, the CDR3 reads TGTGCCAGCAGCCAAGATGAGGGAGGCGTGAGACAGGGAAAGGAGTTAGACACTGAAGCTTTCTTT.

This rearrangement joins TRBV2 to TRBJ2-3, with 9 positions matching TRBD2. Germline V gives CDR1 SNHLY, CDR2 FYNNEI. The CDR3 extends over 14 amino acids. Trimming cost V 6 bases and J 4 bases; bases outside gene matches: 5. The CDR3 DNA reads as TGTGCCAGCAGAGCGGCGGGAGGGGCAGATACGCAGTATTTT. It yields the protein CASRAAGGADTQYF.

In its sample, this clonotype was seen many times. The chain has TRBV7-2 and TRBJ2-3; D gene uncertain. CDR3 length equals 13 residues. The germline V and J ends were trimmed by 3 bases and 4 bases, with 8 bases remaining between them. Per germline, CDR1 SGHTA and CDR2 FQGNSA. This chain's CDR3 is CASSFNPADTQYF. The CDR3 DNA is TGTGCCAGCAGCTTCAATCCTGCAGATACGCAGTATTTT.

CDR3 bases: TGTGCCAGCAGTCCCTTAGGGGGGGGGACGAACATTCAGTACTTC. Its translation is CASSPLGGGTNIQYF. The V gene is TRBV27, the J gene TRBJ2-4, with a tentative D call TRBD2 (7 bases). Germline values: CDR1 MNHEY, CDR2 SMNVEV (reference sequence). Trimming pared 5 bases from V and 7 bases from J, leaving 18 bases between. This CDR3 is 15 amino acids long.

This clonotype was seen repeatedly, ten times or more. The V gene is TRBV12-3 or TRBV12-4, the J gene TRBJ2-7; D perhaps matches TRBD2 (6 bases). With 6 bases removed from V and 6 bases from J, the gap between germline ends came to 12 bases. There are 12 residues in the CDR3. The CDR3 DNA reads TGTGCCAGCAGCTTCGGAGGGGTCGAGCAGTACTTC. Translating it yields CASSFGGVEQYF.

This clonotype was seen only a few times. J is TRBJ2-1 and V is TRBV27; 7 nucleotides agree with TRBD2. Unmatched junction bases numbered 5, after V lost 10 bases and J lost 2 bases. This CDR3 is built from 13 residues. CDR1 and CDR2 from the germline V gene are MNHEY and SMNVEV (reference sequence). CDR3 bases: TGTGCCACCTCAAGCGGGACCTACAATGAGCAGTTCTTC. Amino acids: CATSSGTYNEQFF.

The chain combines TRBV28 with TRBJ1-3, with D perhaps matching TRBD1 (6 bases). The CDR3 covers 16 residues. Germline-derived CDR1 and CDR2 are MDHEN and SYDVKM. Trimming removed 3 bases at V and 0 bases at J, with 12 bases between. The chain's CDR3 is CASSLDSANSGNTIYF. The DNA of the CDR3 is TGTGCCAGCAGTTTGGACAGTGCGAACTCTGGAAACACCATATATTTT.

Ten or more counts support this clonotype. V is TRBV7-8 and J is TRBJ1-5; D is unresolved. Germline CDR1 is SGHVS and CDR2 is FQNEAQ. The CDR3 is 14 amino acids. With 5 bases removed from V and 0 bases from J, the gap between germline ends came to 8 bases. The CDR3 nucleotides read TGTGCCAGCAGCCCGGGGAATAGCAATCAGCCCCAGCATTTT. Protein product: CASSPGNSNQPQHF.

This clonotype was recorded many times. The chain employs TRBV7-9 and TRBJ1-1; D unclear. Germline V lookup: CDR1 SEHNR, CDR2 FQNEAQ (reference sequence). Trimming took off 1 base at V and 5 bases at J, with 8 bases between the two ends. CDR3 length equals 13 residues. The DNA for the CDR3 is TGTGCCAGCAGCTTAGGTCTCGGGACTGAAGCTTTCTTT. Its protein product is CASSLGLGTEAFF. Using reference TRBV7-9 and TRBJ1-1 for the parts outside the CDR3, the full variable domain is DTGVSQNPRHKITKRGQNVTFRCDPISEHNRLYWYRQTLGQGPEFLTYFQNEAQLEKSRLLSDRFSAERPKGSFSTLEIQRTEQGDSAMYLCASSLGLGTEAFFGQGTRLTVV.

Ten or more counts support this clonotype. The rearrangement joins TRBV27 to TRBJ2-1; D gene uncertain. Per germline, CDR1 MNHEY and CDR2 SMNVEV (reference sequence). The CDR3 is 12 residues long. The V gene lost 2 bases and the J gene lost 5 bases, with 4 bases spanning the gap. CDR3: CASSLRDNEQFF. Here the CDR3 DNA reads TGTGCCAGCAGTTTACGGGACAATGAGCAGTTCTTC.

This clonotype was counted only a few times. The chain carries TRBV15 and TRBJ2-7; the match to TRBD1 covers 7 bases. CDR1 is LNHNV and CDR2 is YYDKDF in the germline V gene (reference sequence). V shed 3 bases and J 5 bases; nucleotides not matched to a gene: 7. The CDR3 loop spans 14 amino acids. CDR3 amino acids: CATSRQTGSNEQYF. CDR3 bases: TGTGCCACCAGCAGGCAGACAGGGAGCAACGAGCAGTACTTC.

The chain recombines TRBV25-1 with TRBJ2-7; a possible D gene is TRBD1 (6 bases). The V end was cut by 3 bases, the J end by 4 bases, with 25 bases between. CDR1 is MGHDK and CDR2 is SYGVNS in the germline V gene. CDR3 length: 18 residues. CDR3 loop: CASSDPGVPGQGKYEQYF. CDR3 in DNA: TGTGCCAGCAGTGATCCCGGTGTCCCCGGCCAGGGGAAGTACGAGCAGTACTTC.

The rearrangement uses TRBV28 and TRBJ1-1; possibly TRBD1 for D (5 bases). V gave up 5 bases and J gave up 2 bases, with 12 bases separating them. The CDR3 spans 14 residues. From germline, CDR1 is MDHEN and CDR2 SYDVKM. In nucleotides, the CDR3 is TGTGCCAGCAGTCTCTGGACAATTAACACTGAAGCTTTCTTT. Its protein product is CASSLWTINTEAFF.

This clonotype occurred many times. The J gene is TRBJ2-7, the V gene TRBV7-2; D possibly corresponds to TRBD1 (6 bases). The CDR3 totals 17 residues. Germline V CDR1 and CDR2: SGHTA, FQGNSA. V was trimmed by 7 bases and J by 0 bases, leaving 22 bases between them. The CDR3 DNA is TGTGCCAGCAACAATGGTGGGGCAGGGGACCACTCCTACGAGCAGTACTTC. It codes for CASNNGGAGDHSYEQYF. The variable domain in full, completed from reference TRBV7-2 and TRBJ2-7, reads GAGVSQSPSNKVTEKGKDVELRCDPISGHTALYWYRQSLGQGLEFLIYFQGNSAPDKSGLPSDRFSAERTGGSVSTLTIQRTQQEDSAVYLCASNNGGAGDHSYEQYFGPGTRLTVT.

The CDR3 DNA follows: TGCGCCAGTAGCCCGAAGCGCAGGGAGAATACTGAAGCTTTCTTT. It specifies CASSPKRRENTEAFF. The V and J genes are TRBV5-1 and TRBJ1-1; possibly TRBD1 for D (5 bases). Per germline, CDR1 SGHRS and CDR2 YFSETQ. The CDR3 is 15 residues long. The ends were cut back, 8 bases at V and 5 bases at J, with 22 bases in the middle.

This clonotype was recorded at least ten times. The chain carries TRBV13 and TRBJ1-1; no definite D call. The germline V and J ends were trimmed by 0 bases and 4 bases, with 6 bases remaining between them. This CDR3 is built from 13 residues. Germline V gives CDR1 PRHDT, CDR2 FYEKMQ (reference sequence). DNA of the CDR3: TGTGCCAGCAGCTTAGGCCTAACCACTGAAGCTTTCTTT. Amino acid sequence: CASSLGLTTEAFF.

A few counts support this clonotype. This chain joins TRBV7-9 and TRBJ1-2; the match to TRBD1 covers 7 bases. The CDR3 totals 13 residues. J gave up 4 bases and V 5 bases, and 4 bases lay outside the gene matches. Germline CDR1 reads SEHNR; CDR2 reads FQNEAQ (reference sequence). CDR3 in DNA: TGTGCCAGCAGCCTCGGGACAGTCTATGGCTACACCTTC. Translating gives CASSLGTVYGYTF. Complete variable domain (other parts from reference TRBV7-9 and TRBJ1-2): DTGVSQNPRHKITKRGQNVTFRCDPISEHNRLYWYRQTLGQGPEFLTYFQNEAQLEKSRLLSDRFSAERPKGSFSTLEIQRTEQGDSAMYLCASSLGTVYGYTFGSGTRLTVV.

CDR3 in amino acids: CAIKRDNTGELFF. CDR3 DNA: TGTGCCATCAAGCGGGACAACACCGGGGAGCTGTTTTTT. The chain has TRBV6-2 or TRBV6-3 and TRBJ2-2, with 7 bases matching TRBD2. Germline loops: CDR1 MNHEY, CDR2 SVGEGT. The CDR3 has 13 amino acids. Trimming took 10 bases from V and 2 from J; bases not matched to a gene: 4.

The gene calls are TRBV13 and TRBJ1-1; weak D call: TRBD1 (5 bases). The CDR3 has 16 amino acids. The germline V gene encodes CDR1 PRHDT and CDR2 FYEKMQ (reference sequence). The V gene lost 5 bases and the J gene lost 1 base, with 17 bases spanning the gap. The CDR3 nucleotides read TGTGCCAGCAGCCCTCTTCTGTGGGGGAGGAACACTGAAGCTTTCTTT. The encoded protein is CASSPLLWGRNTEAFF.

This chain connects TRBV9 to TRBJ2-1; 9 nucleotides match TRBD1. CDR1 is SGDLS, CDR2 YYNGEE, per germline. The CDR3 consists of 16 residues. The V and J ends lost 4 bases and 3 bases, in that order; junction bases with no gene match: 8. The DNA of the CDR3 is TGTGCCAGCAGCCCCCGGACAGGGGAAGGCTACAATGAGCAGTTCTTC. As protein: CASSPRTGEGYNEQFF.

The chain joins TRBV6-8 to TRBJ2-1; 8 nucleotides agree with TRBD1. This CDR3 is built from 16 residues. Germline loops: CDR1 MNHGY, CDR2 SAAAGT. Germline trimming cut 5 bases from V and 2 bases from J; bases unmatched to any gene: 8. In DNA, the CDR3 is TGTGCCAGCAGTACCTCCGGGACAGGAACCTACAATGAGCAGTTCTTC. Residues: CASSTSGTGTYNEQFF.

V usage is TRBV6-2 or TRBV6-3 and J usage is TRBJ2-7, with 8 bases matching TRBD1. CDR1 and CDR2 from the germline V gene are MNHEY and SVGEGT. J lost 1 base, V lost 8 bases, and 10 bases had no gene match. This CDR3 contains 15 residues. The DNA for the CDR3 is TGTGCCAGCCTAAACGACAGGGGCCCTTCCTACGAGCAGTACTTC. Its protein is CASLNDRGPSYEQYF.

This clonotype was seen a handful of times. The V and J genes are TRBV20-1 and TRBJ2-2; D is undetermined. The CDR3 is 13 amino acids. V lost 0 bases, J lost 3 bases, and 5 bases lay in between. Germline lookup yields CDR1 DFQATT and CDR2 SNEGSKA (reference sequence). Here the CDR3 reads CSARDHYTGELFF. CDR3 bases: TGCAGTGCTAGAGATCACTACACCGGGGAGCTGTTTTTT.

The sample holds a few counts of this clonotype. V is TRBV6-1 and J is TRBJ2-5; D possibly uses TRBD1 or TRBD2 (6 bases each). Looked up from germline, CDR1 is MNHNS and CDR2 is SASEGT. The CDR3 totals 16 residues. Trimming took 4 bases from V and 5 from J, leaving 20 bases between them. This CDR3 is CASSVFSGGGTETQYF. The CDR3 DNA is TGTGCCAGCAGTGTATTTTCCGGGGGCGGTACCGAGACCCAGTACTTC.

This clonotype came up many times. The chain carries TRBV7-2 and TRBJ1-2, with TRBD1 identical over 7 bases. CDR1 and CDR2 from the germline V gene are SGHTA and FQGNSA. The CDR3 is 13 amino acids. Trimming cost V 8 bases and J 1 base; bases outside gene matches: 4. CDR3 sequence reads: CASEAGGNYGYTF. DNA for the CDR3: TGTGCCAGCGAGGCAGGGGGTAACTATGGCTACACCTTC.

The gene calls are TRBV6-1 and TRBJ1-2; no clear D gene. The CDR3 extends over 14 amino acids. V lost 7 bases, J lost 3 bases, and 15 bases lay in between. CDR1 MNHNS and CDR2 SASEGT come from the germline V gene. The CDR3 reads CASTGRQQHYGYTF. The CDR3 DNA sequence: TGTGCCAGCACCGGGCGGCAACAGCACTATGGCTACACCTTC.